This T cell receptor beta chain is from a study of T cells after posttransplantation cyclophosphamide. The study, taken as a whole, reports: Tissue-infiltrating T cells from skin or gut overlapped little with blood T cells.

Repertoires were generated with immunoSEQ multiplex PCR, while TCRdb's copy carries only in-frame clones and drops some. The table includes about 28,000 clones, roughly 88% detected once. Turning to this clone: The antigen remains unidentified.

The clonotype originates from a man over 45. Input material: PBMCs.

In DNA, the CDR3 is TGCGCCAGCCGAAGGGACACCTCTTCCGGGGAGCTGTTTTTT. This encodes CASRRDTSSGELFF. This chain connects TRBV5-1 to TRBJ2-2; perhaps TRBD1 as D (6 bases). From germline, CDR1 is SGHRS and CDR2 YFSETQ. This CDR3 has 14 amino acids. The V end lost 7 bases, the J end lost 6 bases, and 16 bases lay between the germline ends.